This T cell receptor (beta chain) was recovered during a study of blood T cell repertoires in COVID-19. Overall study: The United States, Italy and Spain provided the acute and convalescent COVID-19 samples. Sample material is recorded as cDNA or gDNA derived from T cells, B-cell-depleted T cells, or PBMCs.

Under the authors' procedure: Reference gene primer amplification gave estimated nucleated cell counts. The data were produced by immunoSEQ multiplex PCR, yet TCRdb's version contains in-frame clones alone and is incomplete. V and J calls and clone size are those listed in that table; D and trimming were worked out from the DNA. The data contain approximately 190,000 clones, 84% of them singletons. Germline loops: CDR1 LGHDT, CDR2 YNNKEL (reference sequence). CDR3 length: 15 amino acids. V lost 4 bases to trimming and J lost 5 bases, with 14 bases between them. The sequence derives from a human donor in a cohort sampled during active COVID-19. The V and J genes are TRBV3-1 (or the pseudogene TRBV3-2) and TRBJ1-4, with D possibly matching TRBD1 (5 bases). Sequenced: peripheral blood. The CDR3 loop reads CASSPGGSGNEKLFF. In DNA form, the CDR3 reads TGTGCCAGCAGCCCGGGGGGGTCAGGGAATGAAAAACTGTTTTTT.